The following is a TCR beta chain sequence with its context. This clonotype was seen many times. This clone's antigen is unknown. Base qualities are missing; no much larger clone stands one base away. This sample stems from a study of tumor-infiltrating lymphocytes in primary liver carcinoma (dated by TCRdb to about 2017). Background for the entire study: The five patients, three men and two women aged 30 to 69 years, had hepatocellular carcinoma (four) or combined HCC and intrahepatic cholangiocarcinoma (one). The five patients had tumors staged T1-T3 N0M0, with maximum diameters ranging from roughly 4.2 to 11 cm. Samples yielded roughly 3.5 to 7.13 million productive TCRbeta reads; read depth did not differ significantly between tissue types. The study combined TCRbeta repertoire sequencing, expression microarrays and whole-exome sequencing across five regions of each liver tumor, with adjacent normal tissue and blood. A total of approximately 35 specimens from 5 patients underwent TCRbeta repertoire sequencing, comprising 25 or so tumor regions, 5 adjacent noncancerous liver tissues and 5 peripheral blood samples. Reproducibility between technical replicate repertoires was high, with correlation coefficients above 0.95 and mean shared-clone rates approximately 0.91. Points the paper makes about the study in general: Only four or five patients were included in the study, and the authors note that the findings should be validated in a larger study. Pairs of tumor regions showed greater repertoire overlap (mean about 36%) than tumor-adjacent pairs (approximately 17%) or tumor-blood pairs (approximately 15%), which is consistent with antigen-driven expansion. Only the TCR beta chain was sequenced, which likely underestimates true repertoire diversity because unpaired alpha chains were not captured. The top 250 clones made up a significantly larger repertoire fraction in tumors than in blood (p = 0.039). Comparison of CD4+ and CD8+ T cell repertoires was precluded by the use of bulk unsorted samples.

Total RNA and DNA were co-extracted from around 18-30 mg of bulk tissue with the AllPrep DNA/RNA mini kit, without cell sorting. Between November 2015 and March 2016, about five patients in China with histopathologically diagnosed primary liver carcinoma had their tumors surgically resected. Chronic HBV infection was present in the patients, and the patients were treatment-naive at sampling. Pieces of fresh tumor and adjacent tissue were cut in half, with one half kept in RNAlater at -80 degrees C and the other half sent for histology. A constant-region primer and ProtoScript II reverse transcriptase were used to reverse-transcribe TCRbeta-specific cDNA from about 530 ng total RNA. Three nested multiplex PCR rounds, following a slightly modified ARM-PCR procedure, were used to build the TCRbeta libraries. Multiplex TRBV1-TRBV30 forward primers and a Cbeta reverse primer were used in the first two PCR rounds, each of which was run for roughly 9 cycles. Sample barcodes and Illumina adapters were added in a final 25-cycle PCR using Deep VentR polymerase. Before sequencing, amplicons of 200-500 bp were gel-purified using a QIAquick gel extraction kit. An Illumina HiSeq 2500 was used to sequence the TCRbeta amplicons, generating 250-bp paired-end reads. Under the source paper's analysis protocol: Reads were quality-trimmed with Trimmomatic v0.33, and paired reads were merged with FLASH v1.2.11 to recover full CDR3 sequences. V, D and J germline segments were assigned to the rearranged TCRbeta sequences by MiGEC v1.2.1b. Clonotype statistics, along with Shannon-Wiener diversity indices, were calculated using VDJtools v1.0.0. To reduce sampling bias, subsequent analyses other than the diversity analysis used only the 250 most abundant clonotypes in each sample. TCRdb reprocessed the public reads (quality trimming at Q25 with fastp, clone calling with MiXCR) and kept in-frame beta chains. Each CDR3 protein gets just one entry, which takes the most common genes and DNA from the rows behind it. None of the V and J calls come from the authors' own analysis; TCRdb made them. This sample comprises 75,000 to 80,000 distinct CDR3 sequences, about 75% of them detected only once. Jointly, the top ten make up approximately 26% of the sample.

Based on the germline V gene, the CDR1 and CDR2 sequences are MNHEY and SVGEGT. The CDR3 goes from the cysteine to the phenylalanine over 15 residues. Only the CDR3 region is kept as DNA, spanning 45 bases read in frame from base 1. V is shortened by 4 bases, J by 0 bases, and the region joining them spans 7 bases. Material: tumor-adjacent normal liver tissue. The sequence came from a man in his forties with primary liver carcinoma and hepatitis B virus infection. The chain joins TRBV6-2 or TRBV6-3 to TRBJ2-6, with a tentative D gene TRBD2 over 5 matching bases. At the DNA level, the sequence is TGTGCCAGCAGTTTTGGGAGCTCTGGGGCCAACGTCCTGACTTTC. Its translation reads: CASSFGSSGANVLTF.